Listed below are T cell receptor beta chains from one sample, sequenced in a study of cytotoxic CD8 clonotypes in ibrutinib-treated CLL. Profiled with immunoSEQ multiplex PCR; TCRdb holds only in-frame clones, not every one. The sample lists some 200,000 clones, approximately 79% occurring once. The source was PBMCs, collected after 12 months of ibrutinib treatment. All receptors derive from a human donor with chronic lymphocytic leukemia. The CDR3 runs from the conserved cysteine through the conserved F or W. The D gene is left open where the match is weak. Size tells how often a clone was seen (once, few, many) or the class of an expanded clone, and some rows leave it out.

TGTGCCAGCAGCCGAGGGCTGACTGGAAACACCATATATTTT CASSRGLTGNTIYF few TRBJ1-3 . TRBV11-2
TGTGCCAGTAGTATATTGGGAAACGGGGGCGAGACCCAGTACTTC CASSILGNGGETQYF . TRBJ2-5 . TRBV19
TGTGCCAGCAGCTTAGCGATGGGGTCTGACAATCAGCCCCAGCATTTT CASSLAMGSDNQPQHF . TRBJ1-5 . TRBV7-9
TGTGCCAGCAGTTACCGCAGGTCAGAGACCCAGTACTTC CASSYRRSETQYF . TRBJ2-5 . TRBV6-6
TGTGCCAGCAGCTCTCAGGTCGAGCAGTACTTC CASSSQVEQYF . TRBJ2-7 . TRBV5-6
TGTGCCAGCAGCGTAGATGCTAGCGGGGGACCAGATACGCAGTATTTT CASSVDASGGPDTQYF . TRBJ2-3 TRBD2 TRBV9
TGTGCCAGCTCACCATACCCTGGACGGATAAATCAGCCCCAGCATTTT CASSPYPGRINQPQHF . TRBJ1-5 . TRBV18
TGTGCCAGCAGCTTAAGGGGTGCGGGGAACAATGAGCAGTTCTTC CASSLRGAGNNEQFF . TRBJ2-1 . TRBV7-9
TGCAGCGTTGGAGGGTACAATGAGCAGTTCTTC CSVGGYNEQFF . TRBJ2-1 . TRBV29-1
TGTGCCAGCAGCCAAACAGGGGGTCAGCCCCAGCATTTT CASSQTGGQPQHF . TRBJ1-5 TRBD1 TRBV4-2
TGTGCCAGCAGTTTAGGGTCGAACACTGAAGCTTTCTTT CASSLGSNTEAFF . TRBJ1-1 . TRBV27
TGTGCCAGCAGTGATTACAGGGACTACGAGCAGTACTTC CASSDYRDYEQYF few TRBJ2-7 . TRBV25-1
TGTGCCAGCAGCTTAGTGGGCGGAGGCGAGCAGTACTTC CASSLVGGGEQYF . TRBJ2-7 . TRBV7-9
TGTGCCTGGAGTAGGGGAGGAAGCTCTGGGGCCAACGTCCTGACTTTC CAWSRGGSSGANVLTF . TRBJ2-6 . TRBV30
TGCGCCAGCAGCTTGTGGTGGACAGTCAACGTCGGCTCACCCCTCCACTTT CASSLWWTVNVGSPLHF once TRBJ1-6 . TRBV5-1
TGTGCCAGCAGCCTGCGTCTCAGGCCGGGGGTCTATGGCTACACCTTC CASSLRLRPGVYGYTF few TRBJ1-2 . TRBV14
TGTGCCAGCAGCCCCGGGGCCCGCACAGATACGCAGTATTTT CASSPGARTDTQYF . TRBJ2-3 . TRBV7-9
TGTGCCAGCAGGCCCCCGGGACAGGGAATTCAGTACTTC CASRPPGQGIQYF few TRBJ2-4 TRBD1 TRBV25-1
TGTGCCAGCAGTCCGGTTCCAACTAATGAAAAACTGTTTTTT CASSPVPTNEKLFF once TRBJ1-4 . TRBV6-5
TGCGCCAGCAGCCGACAGGATTCCACTGAAGCTTTCTTT CASSRQDSTEAFF . TRBJ1-1 . TRBV5-1
TGTGCCAGCAGTACGGGGTGGGGTCAGCCCCAGCATTTT CASSTGWGQPQHF . TRBJ1-5 . TRBV6-5
TGCGCCAGCAGCTTGGACAGGGTAAACGAGCAGTACTTC CASSLDRVNEQYF . TRBJ2-7 . TRBV5-1
TGTGCCAGCAGCTTAGGGTCGGCTAGCGGGCCCTGGGATACGCAGTATTTT CASSLGSASGPWDTQYF . TRBJ2-3 TRBD2 TRBV11-2
TGTGCCAGCAGTCGCAACGATAGGGGCCCCGGGGAGCTGTTTTTT CASSRNDRGPGELFF . TRBJ2-2 . TRBV6-5
TGTGCCAGCGGCCGGGCGGGAGGGGATAATTCACCCCTCCACTTT CASGRAGGDNSPLHF . TRBJ1-6 . TRBV2
TGTGCCAGCAGCCCCTCGCGGGGCGAGCAGTACTTC CASSPSRGEQYF . TRBJ2-7 . TRBV28
TGTGCCAGCAGCCAAGATCGGGATAACTACAATGAGCAGTTCTTC CASSQDRDNYNEQFF . TRBJ2-1 . TRBV4-2
TGTGCCAGCAGGGGCCCAACGCAGTATTTT CASRGPTQYF few TRBJ2-3 . TRBV28
TGTGCCAGCAGCTTGAAATTGAATTCCAAAAGGAGACAGGCAGGAAGCCACGAGCAGTACTTC CASSLKLNSKRRQAGSHEQYF once TRBJ2-7 . TRBV21-1
TGTGCCAGCAGCGTAGGAGGTGGGACAGGGCCCACAGATACGCAGTATTTT CASSVGGGTGPTDTQYF . TRBJ2-3 TRBD1 TRBV9
TGTGCCAGCAGTGAATCACAGCGGGGCTCCTACAATGAGCAGTTCTTC CASSESQRGSYNEQFF . TRBJ2-1 TRBD2 TRBV2
TGTGCCAGCAGGCGGGACTATGAAGTCGACGAGCAGTACTTC CASRRDYEVDEQYF . TRBJ2-7 TRBD2 TRBV5-5
TGCGCCAGCAGCTTGGGCGTCGGGGAGCCCCAGCATTTT CASSLGVGEPQHF . TRBJ1-5 . TRBV5-1
TGTGCCACCAGCAGAGGACAGGCGGGAGGAGGCTACACCTTC CATSRGQAGGGYTF . TRBJ1-2 . TRBV15
TGTGCCAGCAGTACCGCCCGGGCCTCTACCTTC CASSTARASTF . TRBJ1-2 . TRBV28
TGTGCCACCCGCTTCTGGCTAGCGGGAGACTACGAGCAGTACTTC CATRFWLAGDYEQYF . TRBJ2-7 TRBD2 TRBV6-5
TGTGCCAGCACCCACGGGGGAGCGGGGGGCACAGATACGCAGTATTTT CASTHGGAGGTDTQYF . TRBJ2-3 TRBD2 TRBV5-4
TGTGCCAGCAGTGGAAACCCATTCAGGCCTAGCACAGATACGCAGTATTTT CASSGNPFRPSTDTQYF . TRBJ2-3 . TRBV2
TGTGCCAGCAAGCCCAGGGGGCTCGACGAGCAGTACTTC CASKPRGLDEQYF . TRBJ2-7 TRBD1 TRBV6-5
TGTGCCAGCAGTTTGTCCAGGAACACTGAAGCTTTCTTT CASSLSRNTEAFF few TRBJ1-1 . TRBV27
TGTGCCAGCAGCCAAGCCTTGCGGGAGTGGGCCGGGGAGCTGTTTTTT CASSQALREWAGELFF . TRBJ2-2 TRBD2 TRBV14
TGTGCCAGCAGCGTAGTAGGACAGGGGGTGAATGAGCAGTTCTTC CASSVVGQGVNEQFF . TRBJ2-1 TRBD1 TRBV9
TGTGCCAGCAGTGAAGCGAGGACACTCGAGCAGTACTTC CASSEARTLEQYF . TRBJ2-7 . TRBV2
TGTGCCAGCAGCCATGATAACGGGGCGGGCAGCGAGCAGTACTTC CASSHDNGAGSEQYF . TRBJ2-7 . TRBV5-8
TGTGCCAGCAGCCGGGGTTTTGGCACGCACTACGAGCAGTACTTC CASSRGFGTHYEQYF . TRBJ2-7 . TRBV4-2
TGTGCCAGCAGCTTACGGAGGGGGCAGACCCAGTACTTC CASSLRRGQTQYF . TRBJ2-5 . TRBV7-2
TGTGCCAGCAGCCCTCACGACAGGGGTAGATATGGCTACACCTTC CASSPHDRGRYGYTF . TRBJ1-2 TRBD1 TRBV5-8
TGTGCCAGCAGCCTAGGGACTAGCGGGAGAGGGCTTGGCGAGCAGTACTTC CASSLGTSGRGLGEQYF . TRBJ2-7 TRBD2 TRBV4-2
TGTGCCAGCAGTTTATCCTTGAAGGGGAACACTGAAGCTTTCTTT CASSLSLKGNTEAFF once TRBJ1-1 . TRBV28
TGTGCCAGCAGTCGGAGTACGAACACTGAAGCTTTCTTT CASSRSTNTEAFF . TRBJ1-1 . TRBV6-6
TGTGCCAGCAAACTTAGACAGAATACTGAAGCTTTCTTT CASKLRQNTEAFF . TRBJ1-1 . TRBV6-1
TGTGCCTACTCCCTGGGGGACAGGATCCTTTATAGCAATCAGCCCCAGCATTTT CAYSLGDRILYSNQPQHF . TRBJ1-5 TRBD1 TRBV13
TGTGCCAGCAGGGAAACAGGGTTCGGAGAGACCCAGTACTTC CASRETGFGETQYF . TRBJ2-5 . TRBV6-1
TGTGCCACCAGCAGAGATCGTCAGAGCACAGATACGCAGTATTTT CATSRDRQSTDTQYF . TRBJ2-3 . TRBV15